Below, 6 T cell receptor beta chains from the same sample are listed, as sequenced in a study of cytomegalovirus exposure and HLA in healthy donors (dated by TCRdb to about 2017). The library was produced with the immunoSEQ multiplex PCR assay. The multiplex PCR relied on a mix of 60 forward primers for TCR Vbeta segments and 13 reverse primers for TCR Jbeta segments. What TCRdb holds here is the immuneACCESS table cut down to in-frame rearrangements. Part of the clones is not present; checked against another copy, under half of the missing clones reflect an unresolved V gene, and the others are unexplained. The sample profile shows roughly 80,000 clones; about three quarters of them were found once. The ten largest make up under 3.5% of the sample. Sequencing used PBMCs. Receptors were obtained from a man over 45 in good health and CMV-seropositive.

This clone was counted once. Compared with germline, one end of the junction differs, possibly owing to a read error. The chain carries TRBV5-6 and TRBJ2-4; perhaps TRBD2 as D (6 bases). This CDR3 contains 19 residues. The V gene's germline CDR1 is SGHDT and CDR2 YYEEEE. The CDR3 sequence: CASSLGWRLQGGAKDIQYF. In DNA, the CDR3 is TGTGCCAGCAGCTTGGGTTGGCGCCTCCAAGGAGGGGCCAAAGACATTCAGTACTTC.

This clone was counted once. CDR3 bases: TGTGCCAGCTCACGTACTAGCGGGCAAGAGACCCAGTACTTC. It codes for CASSRTSGQETQYF. J is TRBJ2-5 and V is TRBV18, with TRBD2 identical over 9 bases. This CDR3 is 14 amino acids long. Unmatched junction bases numbered 2, after V lost 4 bases and J lost 2 bases. Germline CDR1 KGHSH, CDR2 LQKENI. The entire variable domain, with the rest obtained from reference TRBV18 and TRBJ2-5, is as follows: NAGVMQNPRHLVRRRGQEARLRCSPMKGHSHVYWYRQLPEEGLKFMVYLQKENIIDESGMPKERFSAEFPKEGPSILRIQQVVRGDSAAYFCASSRTSGQETQYFGPGTRLLVL.

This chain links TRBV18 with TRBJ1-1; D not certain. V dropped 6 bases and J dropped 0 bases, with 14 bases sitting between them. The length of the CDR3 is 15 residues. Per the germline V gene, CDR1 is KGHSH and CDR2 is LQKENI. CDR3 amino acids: CASSLPGGMNTEAFF. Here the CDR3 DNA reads TGTGCCAGCTCTCTCCCCGGAGGGATGAACACTGAAGCTTTCTTT.

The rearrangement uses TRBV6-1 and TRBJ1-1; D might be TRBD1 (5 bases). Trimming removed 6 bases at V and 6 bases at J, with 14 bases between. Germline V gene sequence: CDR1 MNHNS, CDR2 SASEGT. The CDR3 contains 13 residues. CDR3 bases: TGTGCCAGCAGGATGGGGGGTGAACCTGAAGCTTTCTTT. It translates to CASRMGGEPEAFF.

In nucleotides, the CDR3 is TGTGCCAGCAGTTTATCGGGAGTACTGTTCCCCGGGGAGCTGTTTTTT. This encodes CASSLSGVLFPGELFF. The chain recombines TRBV27 with TRBJ2-2; tentative D call: TRBD2 (5 bases). This CDR3 region has 16 residues. CDR1 and CDR2 from the germline V gene are MNHEY and SMNVEV (reference sequence). Between the trimmed V and J ends, which lost 0 bases and 6 bases, there was a span of 14 bases.

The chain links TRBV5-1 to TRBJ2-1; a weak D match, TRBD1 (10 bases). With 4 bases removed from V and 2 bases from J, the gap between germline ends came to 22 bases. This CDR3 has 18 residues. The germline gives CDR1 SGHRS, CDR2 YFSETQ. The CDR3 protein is CASSPGQGSGRPYNEQFF. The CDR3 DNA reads TGCGCCAGCAGCCCGGGACAGGGGAGCGGGAGGCCCTACAATGAGCAGTTCTTC.